The sequence of this T cell receptor (beta chain) was determined in a study of beta chain features in type 1 diabetes. Notes on this clone: Its antigen is not identified.

What was sequenced were expressed TCRB transcripts, since all of the isolated RNA had been reverse transcribed. Naive, central memory and regulatory T cell samples came to a mean of around 3.5 million reads. Assay: immunoSEQ multiplex PCR; the TCRdb copy retains only in-frame clones and omits some. The data show roughly 330,000 clones, approximately 10% seen once. Points from the study as a whole: At VDJ recombination sites, type 1 diabetes patients had fewer insertions and more deleted nucleotides. In the patient group, naive, central memory and Treg TCRB repertoires seemed more alike than in the healthy donor group.

Per germline, CDR1 SGHTA and CDR2 FQGTGA. CDR3 length: 14 amino acids. V was cut by 2 bases and J by 1 base, with 9 bases left in between. This TCR was sampled from a woman in her thirties in good health. The specimen was naive CD4+ T cells from blood. The chain joins TRBV7-3 to TRBJ2-7, with D unclear. The CDR3 loop is CASSLHPGSYEQYF. Written as DNA, the CDR3 is TGTGCCAGCAGCTTACATCCAGGATCCTACGAGCAGTACTTC.